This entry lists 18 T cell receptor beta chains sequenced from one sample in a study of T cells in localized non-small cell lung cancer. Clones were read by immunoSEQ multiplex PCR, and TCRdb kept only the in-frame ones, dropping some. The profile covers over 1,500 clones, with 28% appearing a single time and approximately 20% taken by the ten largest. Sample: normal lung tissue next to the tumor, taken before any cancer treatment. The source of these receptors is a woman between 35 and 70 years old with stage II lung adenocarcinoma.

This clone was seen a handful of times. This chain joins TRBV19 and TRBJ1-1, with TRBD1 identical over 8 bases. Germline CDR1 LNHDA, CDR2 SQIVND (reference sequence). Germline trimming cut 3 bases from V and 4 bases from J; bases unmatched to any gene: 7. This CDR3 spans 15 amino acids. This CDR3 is CASSILGQEFTEAFF. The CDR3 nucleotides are TGTGCCAGTAGTATTTTGGGACAGGAATTCACTGAAGCTTTCTTT.

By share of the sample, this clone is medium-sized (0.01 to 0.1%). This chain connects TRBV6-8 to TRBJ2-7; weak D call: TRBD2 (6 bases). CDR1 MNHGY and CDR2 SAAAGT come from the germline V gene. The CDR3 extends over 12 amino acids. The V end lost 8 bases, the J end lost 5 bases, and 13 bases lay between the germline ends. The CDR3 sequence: CASEGREDEQYF. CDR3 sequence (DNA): TGTGCCAGCGAGGGAAGGGAGGACGAGCAGTACTTC.

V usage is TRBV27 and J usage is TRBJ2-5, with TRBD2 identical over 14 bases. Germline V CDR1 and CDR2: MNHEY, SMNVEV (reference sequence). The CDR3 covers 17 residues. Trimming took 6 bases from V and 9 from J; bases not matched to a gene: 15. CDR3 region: CASRPGTSGSGGAAQYF. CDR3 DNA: TGTGCCAGCAGACCCGGGACTAGCGGGAGTGGGGGAGCGGCCCAGTACTTC.

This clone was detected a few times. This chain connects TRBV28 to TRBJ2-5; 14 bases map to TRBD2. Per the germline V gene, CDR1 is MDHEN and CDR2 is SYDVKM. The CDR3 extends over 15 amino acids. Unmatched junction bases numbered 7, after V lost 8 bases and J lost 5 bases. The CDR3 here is CASRSGLAGAETQYF. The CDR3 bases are TGTGCCAGCCGATCGGGACTAGCGGGAGCGGAGACCCAGTACTTC. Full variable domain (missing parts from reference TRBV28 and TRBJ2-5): DVKVTQSSRYLVKRTGEKVFLECVQDMDHENMFWYRQDPGLGLRLIYFSYDVKMKEKGDIPEGYSVSREKKERFSLILESASTNQTSMYLCASRSGLAGAETQYFGPGTRLLVL.

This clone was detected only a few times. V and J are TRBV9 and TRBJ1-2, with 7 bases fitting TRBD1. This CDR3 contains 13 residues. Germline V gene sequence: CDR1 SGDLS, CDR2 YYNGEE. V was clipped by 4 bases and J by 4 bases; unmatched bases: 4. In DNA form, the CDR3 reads TGTGCCAGCAGCACGAGGGACAGCTATGGCTACACCTTC. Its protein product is CASSTRDSYGYTF.

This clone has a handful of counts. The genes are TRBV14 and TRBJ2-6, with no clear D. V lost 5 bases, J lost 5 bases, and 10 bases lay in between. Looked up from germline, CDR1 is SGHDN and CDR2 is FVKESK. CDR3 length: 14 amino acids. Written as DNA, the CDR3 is TGTGCCAGCAGCTATACCCTCCGGGCCAACGTCCTGACTTTC. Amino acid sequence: CASSYTLRANVLTF.

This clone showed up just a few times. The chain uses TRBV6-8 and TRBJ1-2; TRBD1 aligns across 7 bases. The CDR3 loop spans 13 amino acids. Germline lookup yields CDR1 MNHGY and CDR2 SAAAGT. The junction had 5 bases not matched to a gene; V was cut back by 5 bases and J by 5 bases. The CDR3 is CASSGDRVYGYTF. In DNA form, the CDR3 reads TGTGCCAGCAGTGGCGACAGGGTTTATGGCTACACCTTC.

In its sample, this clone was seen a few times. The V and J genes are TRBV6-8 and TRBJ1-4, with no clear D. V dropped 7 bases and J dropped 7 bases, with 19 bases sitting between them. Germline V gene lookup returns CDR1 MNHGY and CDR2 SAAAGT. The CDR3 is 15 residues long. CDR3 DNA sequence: TGTGCCAGCAAATCGGAGGGAAAGAAGGGTGAAAAACTGTTTTTT. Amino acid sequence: CASKSEGKKGEKLFF.

CDR3 protein: CSAVPSSYEQFF. CDR3 in DNA: TGCAGCGCCGTCCCCTCTAGCTATGAGCAGTTCTTC. The rearrangement uses TRBV29-1 and TRBJ2-1, with D maybe TRBD2 (5 bases). Germline lookup yields CDR1 SQVTM and CDR2 ANQGSEA. V lost 7 bases and J lost 8, with 15 bases in between. The CDR3 is 12 residues long.

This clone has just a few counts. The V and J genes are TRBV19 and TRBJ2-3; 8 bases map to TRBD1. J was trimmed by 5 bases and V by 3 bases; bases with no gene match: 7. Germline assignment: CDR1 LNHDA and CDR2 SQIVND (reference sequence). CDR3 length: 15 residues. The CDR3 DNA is TGTGCCAGTAGTATTGGGGGACAGGCCAGAGATACGCAGTATTTT. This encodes CASSIGGQARDTQYF.

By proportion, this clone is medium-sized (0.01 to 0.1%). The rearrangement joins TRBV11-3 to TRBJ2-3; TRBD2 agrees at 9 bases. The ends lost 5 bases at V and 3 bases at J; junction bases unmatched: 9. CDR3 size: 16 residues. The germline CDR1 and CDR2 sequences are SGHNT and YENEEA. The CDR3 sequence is CASSGREGRKTDTQYF. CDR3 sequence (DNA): TGTGCCAGCAGCGGGCGGGAGGGCAGGAAGACAGATACGCAGTATTTT.

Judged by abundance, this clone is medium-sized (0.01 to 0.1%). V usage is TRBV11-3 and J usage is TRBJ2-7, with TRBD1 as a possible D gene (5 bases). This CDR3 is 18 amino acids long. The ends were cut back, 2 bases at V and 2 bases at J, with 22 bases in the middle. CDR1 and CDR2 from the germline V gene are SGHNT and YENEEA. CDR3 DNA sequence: TGTGCCAGCAGCTTACCCGGGCCACCATCGACAGATCCCTACGAGCAGTACTTC. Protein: CASSLPGPPSTDPYEQYF.

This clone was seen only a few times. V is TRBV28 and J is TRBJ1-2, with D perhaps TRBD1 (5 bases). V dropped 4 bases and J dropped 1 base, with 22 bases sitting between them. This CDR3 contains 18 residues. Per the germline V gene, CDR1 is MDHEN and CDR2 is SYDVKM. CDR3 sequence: CASSSPYPRDGFNYGYTF. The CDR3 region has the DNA TGTGCCAGCAGTTCCCCTTACCCCCGGGACGGATTTAACTATGGCTACACCTTC.

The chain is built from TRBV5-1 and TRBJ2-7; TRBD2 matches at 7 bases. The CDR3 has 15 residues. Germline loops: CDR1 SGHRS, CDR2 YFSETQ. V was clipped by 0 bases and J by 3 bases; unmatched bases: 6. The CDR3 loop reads CASSLAGGSGYEQYF. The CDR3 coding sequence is TGCGCCAGCAGCTTGGCCGGCGGGAGTGGCTACGAGCAGTACTTC. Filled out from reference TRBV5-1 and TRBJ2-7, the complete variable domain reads KAGVTQTPRYLIKTRGQQVTLSCSPISGHRSVSWYQQTPGQGLQFLFEYFSETQRNKGNFPGRFSGRQFSNSRSEMNVSTLELGDSALYLCASSLAGGSGYEQYFGPGTRLTVT.

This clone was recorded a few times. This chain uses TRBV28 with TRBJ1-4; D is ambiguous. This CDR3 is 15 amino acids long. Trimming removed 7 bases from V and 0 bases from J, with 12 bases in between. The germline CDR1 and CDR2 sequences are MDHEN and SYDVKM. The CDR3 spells CASTFEGTTNEKLFF. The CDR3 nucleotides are TGTGCCAGCACGTTTGAAGGGACAACTAATGAAAAACTGTTTTTT.

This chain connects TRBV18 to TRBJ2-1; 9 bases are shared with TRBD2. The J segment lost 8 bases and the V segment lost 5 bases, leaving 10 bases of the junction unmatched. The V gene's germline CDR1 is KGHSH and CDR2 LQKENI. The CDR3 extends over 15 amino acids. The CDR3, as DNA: TGTGCCAGCTCATCGGGGACTAGCCTCCCCCATGAGCAGTTCTTC. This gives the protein CASSSGTSLPHEQFF.

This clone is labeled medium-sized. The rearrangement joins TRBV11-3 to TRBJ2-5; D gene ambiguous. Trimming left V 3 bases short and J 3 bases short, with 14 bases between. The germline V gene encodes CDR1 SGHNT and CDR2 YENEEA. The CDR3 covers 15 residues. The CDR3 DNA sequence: TGTGCCAGCAGCTTGTTTTGGGTTTGGGAAGAGACCCAGTACTTC. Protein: CASSLFWVWEETQYF.

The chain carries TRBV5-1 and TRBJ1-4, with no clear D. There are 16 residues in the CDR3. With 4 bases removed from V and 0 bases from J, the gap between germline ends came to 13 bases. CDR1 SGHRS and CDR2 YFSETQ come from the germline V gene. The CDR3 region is CASSPLGRSTNEKLFF. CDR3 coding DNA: TGCGCCAGCAGCCCCCTGGGCAGGTCAACTAATGAAAAACTGTTTTTT.